This entry is about one T cell receptor beta chain. In germline, CDR1 is SGHDN, CDR2 FVKESK. The CDR3 covers 14 residues. The J segment lost 5 bases and the V segment lost 3 bases, leaving 6 bases of the junction unmatched. The sample belongs to a study of control samples from healthy donors and cancer patients. Measured with immunoSEQ multiplex PCR; TCRdb has only the in-frame clones, and not every one. Among fewer than 30,000 clones listed, 75% to 85% were seen once. This clonotype was sampled from an older woman with head and neck cancer. The V call is TRBV14, the J call TRBJ1-1, with 7 bases identical to TRBD1. The sequenced sample consisted of PBMCs. CDR3 sequence reads: CASSHYIQGTEAFF. The CDR3 bases are TGTGCCAGCAGCCATTATATACAGGGGACTGAAGCTTTCTTT.